These 32 T cell receptor beta chains share one sample of origin, sequenced in a study of T cell changes during pregnancy in multiple sclerosis. Profiled with immunoSEQ multiplex PCR; TCRdb holds only in-frame clones, not every one. The sample yields around 44,000 clones, about 85% seen once. The sample consisted of CD4+ T cells from peripheral blood mononuclear cells, taken in the second trimester of pregnancy. The receptors stem from a female donor with multiple sclerosis, enrolled in a pregnancy study.

This chain links TRBV2 with TRBJ2-2; 13 bases are a match to TRBD2. The junction had 4 bases not matched to a gene; V was cut back by 6 bases and J by 0 bases. The CDR3 runs 17 residues. Germline V gene data show CDR1 as SNHLY and CDR2 as FYNNEI. CDR3 DNA sequence: TGTGCCAGCAGGGGGGGACTAGCGGGACCGAACACCGGGGAGCTGTTTTTT. Its translation is CASRGGLAGPNTGELFF.

V is TRBV7-2 and J is TRBJ2-5; D may be TRBD1 (6 bases). Deletions cut 1 base from V and 5 bases from J, with 17 bases between. The CDR3 loop spans 16 amino acids. CDR1 is SGHTA, CDR2 FQGNSA, per germline. The CDR3 DNA reads as TGTGCCAGCAGCTTAGGGGGGCGAGAACCCGGGGAGACCCAGTACTTC. Its protein is CASSLGGREPGETQYF.

A few counts support this clone. This chain connects TRBV7-8 to TRBJ2-7; D ambiguous. The CDR3 runs to 14 residues. Trimming took 0 bases from V and 3 from J, leaving 9 bases between them. Per germline, CDR1 SGHVS and CDR2 FQNEAQ. CDR3 nucleotide sequence: TGTGCCAGCAGCTTAGCCCCAGGTGACTACGAGCAGTACTTC. It is translated as CASSLAPGDYEQYF.

This chain joins TRBV10-3 and TRBJ2-5; TRBD2 agrees at 9 bases. V shed 4 bases and J 4 bases; nucleotides not matched to a gene: 7. This CDR3 has 15 residues. CDR1 is ENHRY, CDR2 SYGVKD, per germline. The CDR3 DNA is TGTGCCATCAGTGTATTAGCGGGAGTTGGAGAGACCCAGTACTTC. Translating it yields CAISVLAGVGETQYF.

This chain uses TRBV7-9 with TRBJ2-5, with 7 nucleotides matching TRBD2. The CDR3 sequence is 16 residues long. Germline CDR1 reads SEHNR; CDR2 reads FQNEAQ (reference sequence). V dropped 6 bases and J dropped 4; count of bases not matched to a gene: 14. The CDR3 DNA reads TGTGCCAGCAGGCCGAGACTAGCTGTTGGGGGAGAGACCCAGTACTTC. Translating it yields CASRPRLAVGGETQYF.

This chain links TRBV28 with TRBJ2-7; 9 bases are shared with TRBD2. Germline V CDR1 and CDR2: MDHEN, SYDVKM. V lost 6 bases and J lost 3; bases outside the gene matches: 9. This CDR3 is 15 amino acids long. The CDR3 DNA follows: TGTGCCAGCAGACTTAGCGGGGGACCTCTCTACGAGCAGTACTTC. It codes for CASRLSGGPLYEQYF. Together with reference TRBV28 and TRBJ2-7, the CDR3 gives the full variable domain: DVKVTQSSRYLVKRTGEKVFLECVQDMDHENMFWYRQDPGLGLRLIYFSYDVKMKEKGDIPEGYSVSREKKERFSLILESASTNQTSMYLCASRLSGGPLYEQYFGPGTRLTVT.

The J gene is TRBJ2-3, the V gene TRBV5-4, with a possible D match to TRBD2 (6 bases). This CDR3 spans 18 amino acids. Trimming shortened V by 5 bases and J by 1 base, and 23 bases separated the two germline ends. In germline, CDR1 is SGHNT, CDR2 YYREEE (reference sequence). In DNA, the CDR3 is TGTGCCAGCAGGCCGCGGGGACGTGGGAGGAGGGGCACAGATACGCAGTATTTT. This sequence encodes CASRPRGRGRRGTDTQYF.

This chain connects TRBV28 to TRBJ1-4; TRBD1 might be the D (6 bases). CDR3 length: 14 amino acids. Germline V gives CDR1 MDHEN, CDR2 SYDVKM. Trimming pared 6 bases from V and 1 base from J, leaving 9 bases between. In DNA form, the CDR3 reads TGTGCCAGCAGCCAACAGGGAACTAATGAAAAACTGTTTTTT. Its translation: CASSQQGTNEKLFF.

The CDR3 nucleotides read TGTGCCAGCAGTTCTACAGGGTTTCCTGAAAAACTGTTTTTT. Protein sequence: CASSSTGFPEKLFF. The chain has TRBV28 and TRBJ1-4; TRBD1 is a possible D gene (6 bases). Trimming took 4 bases from V and 7 from J, leaving 13 bases between them. Germline CDR1 and CDR2: MDHEN and SYDVKM. CDR3 size: 14 residues.

The chain uses TRBV29-1 and TRBJ2-1; D is possibly TRBD2 (5 bases). The germline V gene has CDR1 SQVTM and CDR2 ANQGSEA. Trimming took 6 bases from V and 5 from J, leaving 17 bases between them. The CDR3 is made up of 14 amino acids. The CDR3 DNA reads TGCAGCGTCGCCCCTTGGACGGGAAACAATGAGCAGTTCTTC. As protein: CSVAPWTGNNEQFF.

The chain recombines TRBV18 with TRBJ2-6; a possible D gene is TRBD1 (5 bases). The CDR3 is made up of 19 amino acids. Germline V gives CDR1 KGHSH, CDR2 LQKENI. The germline V and J ends were trimmed by 2 bases and 4 bases, with 21 bases remaining between them. The CDR3 protein is CASSPVFRAHAWGANVLTF. The CDR3 coding sequence is TGTGCCAGCTCACCAGTGTTCAGGGCGCATGCATGGGGGGCCAACGTCCTGACTTTC.

A word on this clone: The same CDR3 arises from other DNA sequences in this sample as well. The chain has TRBV6-6 and TRBJ1-3; D might be TRBD1 (5 bases). The V end was cut by 4 bases, the J end by 1 base, with 8 bases between. This CDR3 region has 14 residues. CDR1 is MNHNY, CDR2 SVGAGI, per germline (reference sequence). The DNA of the CDR3 is TGTGCCAGCAGTTTCGGGGGTTCTGGAAACACCATATATTTT. Its protein product is CASSFGGSGNTIYF.

This sequence joins TRBV19 and TRBJ1-5; no definite D call. The CDR3 totals 15 residues. Germline V CDR1 and CDR2: LNHDA, SQIVND (reference sequence). V lost 7 bases and J 0 bases, leaving 13 bases between the germline ends. The CDR3 loop reads CASKWSSYSNQPQHF. CDR3 in DNA: TGTGCCAGTAAGTGGTCTAGTTATAGCAATCAGCCCCAGCATTTT.

This chain links TRBV19 with TRBJ1-1, with 7 bases that match TRBD1. The V gene end was trimmed by 1 base and the J gene end by 4 bases; junction bases not matched to a gene: 9. Per germline, CDR1 LNHDA and CDR2 SQIVND (reference sequence). This CDR3 has 16 amino acids. This CDR3 reads CASSIANRGGGTEAFF. The CDR3 nucleotides are TGTGCCAGTAGTATAGCCAACAGGGGCGGTGGCACTGAAGCTTTCTTT.

The rearrangement joins TRBV11-2 to TRBJ2-7; 9 bases match TRBD1. The J segment lost 0 bases and the V segment lost 5 bases, leaving 8 bases of the junction unmatched. Germline-derived CDR1 and CDR2 are SGHAT and FQNNGV. The CDR3 has 16 amino acids. DNA of the CDR3: TGTGCCAGCAGCCGCCACTCACAGGGGGCCTCCTACGAGCAGTACTTC. It is translated as CASSRHSQGASYEQYF.

The rearrangement uses TRBV9 and TRBJ2-2, with 8 bases lining up with TRBD2. Germline trimming cut 4 bases from V and 4 bases from J; bases unmatched to any gene: 9. Per germline, CDR1 SGDLS and CDR2 YYNGEE. The CDR3 is 16 amino acids. The CDR3 DNA reads TGTGCCAGCAGCCTAGGACTAGCTGGGGGCACCGGGGAGCTGTTTTTT. Residues: CASSLGLAGGTGELFF.

This clone came up once. This chain joins TRBV19 and TRBJ2-6; TRBD1 might be the D (5 bases). This CDR3 is built from 17 residues. CDR1 and CDR2 from the germline V gene are LNHDA and SQIVND (reference sequence). Trimming left V 3 bases short and J 0 bases short, with 12 bases between. The CDR3 sequence: CASSILPDSSGANVLTF. The CDR3 nucleotides read TGTGCCAGTAGTATTCTGCCCGACAGCTCTGGGGCCAACGTCCTGACTTTC.

The chain carries TRBV28 and TRBJ2-1, with 7 bases aligning to TRBD2. The CDR3 consists of 13 residues. Losses at the gene ends were 2 bases for V and 10 bases for J; bases not matched to a gene: 5. Per germline, CDR1 MDHEN and CDR2 SYDVKM. CDR3 sequence: CASSLPAGWEQFF. The CDR3 DNA follows: TGTGCCAGCAGTTTACCAGCGGGATGGGAGCAGTTCTTC.

The CDR3 DNA is TGTGCCAGCTCACCAATTGAACACCCTAGCACAGATACGCAGTATTTT. Translating it yields CASSPIEHPSTDTQYF. The chain combines TRBV18 with TRBJ2-3; no clear D gene. Germline loops: CDR1 KGHSH, CDR2 LQKENI. Trimming took 2 bases from V and 0 from J, leaving 12 bases between them. This CDR3 is built from 16 residues.

The rearrangement links TRBV5-1 to TRBJ1-1; D is possibly TRBD1 (5 bases). The CDR3 has 16 amino acids. Between the trimmed V and J ends, which lost 0 bases and 1 base, there was a span of 13 bases. From germline, CDR1 is SGHRS and CDR2 YFSETQ. CDR3 DNA: TGCGCCAGCAGCTTGGCTGGGATAGGGGAGAACACTGAAGCTTTCTTT. Its translation is CASSLAGIGENTEAFF.

The chain is built from TRBV5-1 and TRBJ2-1; D remains ambiguous. Germline assignment: CDR1 SGHRS and CDR2 YFSETQ. The CDR3 consists of 15 residues. V was cut by 0 bases and J by 9 bases, with 16 bases left in between. CDR3 coding DNA: TGCGCCAGCAGCTTGGATTTAGCTCGTACAAGTGAGCAGTTCTTC. Amino acids: CASSLDLARTSEQFF.

This clone appeared once. The chain recombines TRBV27 with TRBJ2-7; 7 bases match TRBD2. Germline lookup yields CDR1 MNHEY and CDR2 SMNVEV (reference sequence). Trimming took 5 bases from V and 7 from J; bases not matched to a gene: 11. The CDR3 totals 14 residues. CDR3 region: CASSPHGKRGEQYF. CDR3 DNA: TGTGCCAGCAGTCCGCACGGCAAGCGGGGTGAGCAGTACTTC.

V is TRBV11-1 and J is TRBJ2-5, with a tentative D call TRBD2 (5 bases). Germline lookup yields CDR1 SGHAT and CDR2 FQDESV (reference sequence). The CDR3 sequence is 16 residues long. The V and J ends lost 5 bases and 0 bases respectively, with 16 bases between them. DNA of the CDR3: TGTGCCAGCAGCGGGCCTCCCCCGGGGTACCAAGAGACCCAGTACTTC. Residues: CASSGPPPGYQETQYF.

The J gene is TRBJ2-5, the V gene TRBV7-9, with 7 positions matching TRBD2. CDR1 and CDR2 from the germline V gene are SEHNR and FQNEAQ (reference sequence). V shed 0 bases, J shed 5 bases, and the junction held 9 bases outside the gene matches. There are 16 residues in the CDR3. CDR3: CASSLAALADPETQYF. The CDR3 bases are TGTGCCAGCAGCTTAGCAGCCCTAGCGGACCCCGAGACCCAGTACTTC.

This clone was detected only once. The chain links TRBV18 to TRBJ1-1; the match to TRBD1 covers 9 bases. Germline V gene sequence: CDR1 KGHSH, CDR2 LQKENI. This CDR3 contains 17 residues. With V trimmed by 3 bases and J by 3 bases, 11 bases remained unmatched. As DNA, the CDR3 is TGTGCCAGCTCACCTTGGACAGGGGCAGTTCGGGACACTGAAGCTTTCTTT. Translation: CASSPWTGAVRDTEAFF.

The chain recombines TRBV4-2 with TRBJ2-1, with 16 bases fitting TRBD2. The CDR3 totals 19 residues. The trim removed 7 bases at V and 6 bases at J, leaving 15 bases unmatched. CDR1 and CDR2 from the germline V gene are LGHNA and YNFKEQ. The CDR3 sequence is CASTGEVSGTSGRGNEQFF. In nucleotides, the CDR3 is TGTGCCAGCACGGGAGAAGTATCCGGGACTAGCGGGAGGGGCAATGAGCAGTTCTTC.

V usage is TRBV5-4 and J usage is TRBJ2-1, with TRBD1 as a possible D gene (7 bases). In germline, CDR1 is SGHNT, CDR2 YYREEE (reference sequence). The CDR3 is 17 residues long. V lost 0 bases and J 10 bases, leaving 23 bases between the germline ends. CDR3 sequence reads: CASSLEVSGGLLGEQFF. The CDR3 DNA reads as TGTGCCAGCAGCTTGGAAGTTTCAGGGGGGCTGCTCGGGGAGCAGTTCTTC.

The rearrangement uses TRBV7-6 and TRBJ1-2; TRBD1 is a possible D gene (6 bases). Trimming stripped 5 bases from V and 7 bases from J, with 29 bases between. The CDR3 is 18 residues long. Per germline, CDR1 SGHVS and CDR2 FNYEAQ. The CDR3 protein is CASSPQGVGTLRSAGYTF. CDR3 coding DNA: TGTGCCAGCAGCCCCCAAGGGGTAGGGACATTAAGAAGTGCTGGCTACACCTTC.

This clone was detected only once. The chain links TRBV9 to TRBJ2-3; 7 bases agree with TRBD2. This CDR3 has 17 amino acids. Germline-derived CDR1 and CDR2 are SGDLS and YYNGEE. The ends lost 4 bases at V and 2 bases at J; junction bases unmatched: 13. The CDR3 region is CASSPGPREAYTDTQYF. In nucleotides, the CDR3 is TGTGCCAGCAGCCCAGGACCCCGGGAGGCATACACAGATACGCAGTATTTT. Based on the CDR3 plus reference TRBV9 and TRBJ2-3, the full variable domain is DSGVTQTPKHLITATGQRVTLRCSPRSGDLSVYWYQQSLDQGLQFLIQYYNGEERAKGNILERFSAQQFPDLHSELNLSSLELGDSALYFCASSPGPREAYTDTQYFGPGTRLTVL.

This clone was detected a few times. V is TRBV2 and J is TRBJ1-1; the D gene is possibly TRBD1 (5 bases). The V end was cut by 4 bases, the J end by 7 bases, with 19 bases between. The CDR3 extends over 15 amino acids. Germline V gene sequence: CDR1 SNHLY, CDR2 FYNNEI. Here the CDR3 DNA reads TGTGCCAGCAGTGTCGTGGCCCCGGGGGGAATTGAAGCTTTCTTT. Translating it yields CASSVVAPGGIEAFF.

CDR3 nucleotide sequence: TGTGCCAGCACCCCCGGGACAGGGGGCTTATACGAGCAGTACTTC. Protein sequence: CASTPGTGGLYEQYF. The V and J genes are TRBV6-5 and TRBJ2-5; TRBD1 aligns across 12 bases. The last part of the DNA fits TRBJ2-7 better; the J call may be wrong. The germline gives CDR1 MNHEY, CDR2 SVGAGI. CDR3 length: 15 residues.

The rearrangement links TRBV28 to TRBJ2-7; TRBD2 agrees at 11 bases. Germline values: CDR1 MDHEN, CDR2 SYDVKM. The CDR3 sequence is 14 residues long. V lost 5 bases and J lost 3; bases outside the gene matches: 3. This CDR3 is CASSVGTSGYEQYF. The CDR3 bases are TGTGCCAGCAGTGTCGGGACTAGCGGCTACGAGCAGTACTTC. Full variable domain (outside the CDR3, taken from reference TRBV28 and TRBJ2-7): DVKVTQSSRYLVKRTGEKVFLECVQDMDHENMFWYRQDPGLGLRLIYFSYDVKMKEKGDIPEGYSVSREKKERFSLILESASTNQTSMYLCASSVGTSGYEQYFGPGTRLTVT.